This TCR beta chain appears in the sequencing data of a study of blood T cell repertoires in COVID-19. Study at large: Samples came from the United States, Italy and Spain, spanning acute and convalescent COVID-19. The analysed material was cDNA or gDNA that came from T cells, B-cell-depleted T cells, or PBMCs.

V trimming: 7 bases; J trimming: 6 bases; junction bases outside the gene matches: 11. Per the germline V gene, CDR1 is MNHNY and CDR2 is SVGAGI (reference sequence). CDR3 length equals 15 residues. In the original analysis: Reference gene primer amplification gave estimated nucleated cell counts. Data came from immunoSEQ multiplex PCR; TCRdb stores just in-frame clones and leaves some out. V and J calls and clone size follow that table, whereas D and trimming were derived from the DNA. The table has around 98,000 clones, 82% seen once. This TCR was sampled from a man in his 70s with active or convalescent COVID-19. Sequenced sample: peripheral blood. The chain has TRBV6-6 and TRBJ1-5; 8 bases match TRBD1. The CDR3 bases are TGTGCCAGCACCAAAGGACAGGGTGGGGGTCAGCCCCAGCATTTT. This encodes CASTKGQGGGQPQHF.